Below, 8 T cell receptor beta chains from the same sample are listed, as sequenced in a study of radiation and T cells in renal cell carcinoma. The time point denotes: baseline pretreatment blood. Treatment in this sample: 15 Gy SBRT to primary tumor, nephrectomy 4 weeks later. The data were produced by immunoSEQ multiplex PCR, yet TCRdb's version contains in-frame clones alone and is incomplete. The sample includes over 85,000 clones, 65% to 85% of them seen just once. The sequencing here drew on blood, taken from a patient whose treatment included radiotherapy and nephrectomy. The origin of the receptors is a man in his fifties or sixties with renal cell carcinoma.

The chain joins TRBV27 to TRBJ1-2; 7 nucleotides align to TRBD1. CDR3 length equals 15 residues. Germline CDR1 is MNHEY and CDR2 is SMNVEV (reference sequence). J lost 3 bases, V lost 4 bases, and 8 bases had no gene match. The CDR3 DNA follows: TGTGCCAGCAGTTCCCTGACAGGGATTGACTATGGCTACACCTTC. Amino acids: CASSSLTGIDYGYTF.

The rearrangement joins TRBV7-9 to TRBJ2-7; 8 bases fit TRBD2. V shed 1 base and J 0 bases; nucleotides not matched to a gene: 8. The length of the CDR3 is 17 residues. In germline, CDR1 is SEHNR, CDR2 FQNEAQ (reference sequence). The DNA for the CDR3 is TGTGCCAGCAGCTTAGTCGGAAGTACTAGCGGCTCCTACGAGCAGTACTTC. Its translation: CASSLVGSTSGSYEQYF.

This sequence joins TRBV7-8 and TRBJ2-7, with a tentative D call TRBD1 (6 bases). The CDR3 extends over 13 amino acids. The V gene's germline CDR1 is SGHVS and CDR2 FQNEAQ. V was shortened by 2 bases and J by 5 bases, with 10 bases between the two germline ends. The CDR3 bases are TGTGCCAGCAGCTTAAAACAGGGAAACGAGCAGTACTTC. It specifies CASSLKQGNEQYF. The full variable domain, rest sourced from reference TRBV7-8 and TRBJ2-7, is GAGVSQSPRYKVAKRGQDVALRCDPISGHVSLFWYQQALGQGPEFLTYFQNEAQLDKSGLPSDRFFAERPEGSVSTLKIQRTQQEDSAVYLCASSLKQGNEQYFGPGTRLTVT.

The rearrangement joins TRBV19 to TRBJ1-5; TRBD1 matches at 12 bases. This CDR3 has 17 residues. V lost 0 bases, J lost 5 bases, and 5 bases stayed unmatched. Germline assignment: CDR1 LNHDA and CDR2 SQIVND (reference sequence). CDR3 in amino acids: CASSIERGQGADQPQHF. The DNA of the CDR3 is TGTGCCAGTAGTATAGAACGGGGACAGGGGGCCGATCAGCCCCAGCATTTT.

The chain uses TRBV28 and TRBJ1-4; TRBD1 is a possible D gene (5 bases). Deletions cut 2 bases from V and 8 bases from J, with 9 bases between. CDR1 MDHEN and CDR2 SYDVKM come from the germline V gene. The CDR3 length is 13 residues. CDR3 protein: CASSLVNREKLFF. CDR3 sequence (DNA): TGTGCCAGCAGTTTAGTCAACAGGGAAAAACTGTTTTTT.

Here the CDR3 reads CARSCFRGNNEQFF. CDR3 nucleotide sequence: TGTGCCAGAAGCTGCTTCCGGGGGAACAATGAGCAGTTCTTC. This chain uses TRBV5-3 with TRBJ2-1, with TRBD2 as a possible D gene (6 bases). TRBV5-3 is sorted into the ORF group, with uncertain function. The CDR3 extends over 14 amino acids. Trimming pared 3 bases from V and 5 bases from J, leaving 12 bases between.

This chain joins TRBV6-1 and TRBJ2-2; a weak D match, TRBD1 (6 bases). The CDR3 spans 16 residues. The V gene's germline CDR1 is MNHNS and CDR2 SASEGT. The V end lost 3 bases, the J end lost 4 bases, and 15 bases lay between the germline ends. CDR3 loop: CASSDVTGRGTGELFF. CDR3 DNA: TGTGCCAGCAGTGATGTGACAGGAAGGGGCACCGGGGAGCTGTTTTTT.

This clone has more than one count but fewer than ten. Here the CDR3 reads CASSSPSAQEETQYF. CDR3 nucleotide sequence: TGTGCCAGCAGTTCCCCTAGCGCCCAGGAAGAGACCCAGTACTTC. The chain carries TRBV7-6 and TRBJ2-5, with D tentatively TRBD2 (6 bases). The CDR3 totals 15 residues. Per germline, CDR1 SGHVS and CDR2 FNYEAQ. V lost 6 bases, J lost 3 bases, and 17 bases lay in between. The variable domain in full, completed from reference TRBV7-6 and TRBJ2-5, reads GAGVSQSPRYKVTKRGQDVALRCDPISGHVSLYWYRQALGQGPEFLTYFNYEAQQDKSGLPNDRFSAERPEGSISTLTIQRTEQRDSAMYRCASSSPSAQEETQYFGPGTRLLVL.